This TCR beta chain was sequenced during a study of cytomegalovirus exposure and HLA in healthy donors. It was with 60 Vbeta and 13 Jbeta primers that the PCR ran. Profiling relied on immunoSEQ multiplex PCR, and the TCRdb table lists in-frame clones only, not all of them. This table has some 100,000 clones, roughly 78% appearing once. Comments on this clone: Its antigen remains unknown.

The J segment lost 0 bases and the V segment lost 7 bases, leaving 6 bases of the junction unmatched. Germline V gene lookup returns CDR1 LNHDA and CDR2 SQIVND (reference sequence). This CDR3 is 16 amino acids long. Overall study results and limits: Altogether, about 160 TCR beta chains were recorded as cytomegalovirus-associated.

Donors were ostensibly healthy at sampling, although undocumented immune exposures were probable. Input material: PBMCs. The sequence derives from a woman between 40 and 50 years old in good health and CMV-seropositive. The rearrangement uses TRBV19 and TRBJ2-2; 9 bases align to TRBD2. The CDR3 nucleotides are TGTGCCAGTACCCGAACTAGCGGGCCGAACACCGGGGAGCTGTTTTTT. Translating it yields CASTRTSGPNTGELFF.